The T cell receptor (beta chain) described here comes from a study of blood T cells in healthy people across ages. Study findings and constraints: One million T cells yielded diversity estimates that were considered underestimates. Strong correlation existed between TCR beta diversity and naive T cell percentage.

A J-beta primer mix and a sample-barcoded 5' primer were used in a second PCR of roughly 6 to 12 cycles. Sequencing of every sample gave 2.5 million or more CDR3-containing paired-end reads. TCRdb processed the 5' RACE reads anew with MiXCR; each CDR3 protein has one entry. The sample yields 1.5 million to 2 million distinct CDR3 sequences, 49% seen once. As for this clonotype: Its antigen is not identified.

PBMCs numbering at least 7 million were isolated per sample. Sequenced sample: blood. This TCR derives from a middle-aged woman in good health.

The CDR3 loop is CASSLESQGNSPLHF. The CDR3 DNA reads TGTGCCAGCAGCTTAGAAAGTCAGGGTAATTCACCCCTCCACTTT. The J gene is TRBJ1-6, the V gene TRBV7-9; TRBD1 might be the D (5 bases). Germline assignment: CDR1 SEHNR and CDR2 FQNEAQ (reference sequence). The CDR3 is made up of 15 amino acids. V lost 1 base and J lost 6, with 10 bases in between.